This T cell receptor beta chain is from a study of control samples from healthy donors and cancer patients. Germline V gene lookup returns CDR1 ENHRY and CDR2 SYGVKD. With V trimmed by 6 bases and J by 8 bases, 8 bases remained unmatched. The CDR3 extends over 14 amino acids. Clones were read by immunoSEQ multiplex PCR, and TCRdb kept only the in-frame ones, dropping some. The sample gives fewer than 200,000 clones, around 96% of which show up once; about 0.94% is in the top ten. V is TRBV10-3 and J is TRBJ2-1; 9 bases line up with TRBD2. This clonotype originated in a woman aged 25 to 45 in good health. Specimen: blood. This chain's CDR3 is CAISPGLAGDEQFF. Here the CDR3 DNA reads TGTGCCATCAGCCCGGGACTAGCCGGGGATGAGCAGTTCTTC.